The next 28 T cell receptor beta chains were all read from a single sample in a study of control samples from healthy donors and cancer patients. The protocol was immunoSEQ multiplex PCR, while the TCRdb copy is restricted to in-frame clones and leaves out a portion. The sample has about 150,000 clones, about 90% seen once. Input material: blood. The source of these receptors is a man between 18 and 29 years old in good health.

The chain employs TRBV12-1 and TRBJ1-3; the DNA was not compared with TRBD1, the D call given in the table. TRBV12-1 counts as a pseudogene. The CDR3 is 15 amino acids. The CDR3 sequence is CASSRQGAPGNTIYF. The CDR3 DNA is TGTGCCAGCAGTCGTCAGGGGGCGCCGGGAAACACCATATATTTT.

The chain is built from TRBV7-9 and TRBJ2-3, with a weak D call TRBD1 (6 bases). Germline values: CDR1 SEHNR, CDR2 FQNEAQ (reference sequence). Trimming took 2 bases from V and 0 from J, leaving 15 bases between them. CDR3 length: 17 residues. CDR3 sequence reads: CASSLPRGIASTDTQYF. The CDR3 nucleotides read TGTGCCAGCAGCTTACCAAGGGGGATAGCTAGCACAGATACGCAGTATTTT.

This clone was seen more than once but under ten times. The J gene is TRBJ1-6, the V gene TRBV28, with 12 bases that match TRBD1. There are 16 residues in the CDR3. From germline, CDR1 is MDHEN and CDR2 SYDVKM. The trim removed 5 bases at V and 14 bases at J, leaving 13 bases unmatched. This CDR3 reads CASSSTGTGGGLSLHF. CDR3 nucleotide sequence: TGTGCCAGCAGTAGCACCGGGACAGGGGGCGGGCTATCCCTCCACTTT. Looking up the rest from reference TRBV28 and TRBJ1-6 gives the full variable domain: DVKVTQSSRYLVKRTGEKVFLECVQDMDHENMFWYRQDPGLGLRLIYFSYDVKMKEKGDIPEGYSVSREKKERFSLILESASTNQTSMYLCASSSTGTGGGLSLHFGNGTRLTVT.

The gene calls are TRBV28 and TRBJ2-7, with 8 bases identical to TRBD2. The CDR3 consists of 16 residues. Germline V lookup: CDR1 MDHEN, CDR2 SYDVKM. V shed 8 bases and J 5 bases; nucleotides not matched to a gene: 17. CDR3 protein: CASRREGTGGQNEQYF. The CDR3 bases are TGTGCCAGCCGCCGGGAGGGCACGGGAGGGCAGAACGAGCAGTACTTC.

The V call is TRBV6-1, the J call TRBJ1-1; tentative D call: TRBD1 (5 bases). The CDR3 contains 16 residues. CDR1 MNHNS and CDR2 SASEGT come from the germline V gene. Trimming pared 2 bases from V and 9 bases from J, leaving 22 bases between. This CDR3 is CASSELLAGIRRKAFF. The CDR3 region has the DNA TGTGCCAGCAGTGAATTATTAGCAGGGATAAGGCGTAAAGCTTTCTTT.

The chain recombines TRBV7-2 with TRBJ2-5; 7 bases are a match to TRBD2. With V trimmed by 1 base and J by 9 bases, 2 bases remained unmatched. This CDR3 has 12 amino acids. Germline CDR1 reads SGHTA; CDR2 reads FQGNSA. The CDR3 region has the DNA TGTGCCAGCAGCTTAGTTGCGGGGGCCCAGTACTTC. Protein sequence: CASSLVAGAQYF.

The CDR3 reads CASSVQGKAGNTIYF. CDR3 coding DNA: TGTGCCAGCAGTGTACAGGGCAAGGCTGGAAACACCATATATTTT. The rearrangement uses TRBV28 and TRBJ1-3, with D perhaps TRBD1 (6 bases). CDR3 length equals 15 residues. Germline V gene lookup returns CDR1 MDHEN and CDR2 SYDVKM. The V end lost 5 bases, the J end lost 2 bases, and 13 bases lay between the germline ends.

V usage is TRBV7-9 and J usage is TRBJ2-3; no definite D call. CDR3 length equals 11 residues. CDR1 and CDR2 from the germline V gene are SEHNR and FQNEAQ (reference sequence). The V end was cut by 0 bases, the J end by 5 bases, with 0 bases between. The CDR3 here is CASSLADTQYF. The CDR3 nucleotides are TGTGCCAGCAGCTTAGCAGATACGCAGTATTTT.

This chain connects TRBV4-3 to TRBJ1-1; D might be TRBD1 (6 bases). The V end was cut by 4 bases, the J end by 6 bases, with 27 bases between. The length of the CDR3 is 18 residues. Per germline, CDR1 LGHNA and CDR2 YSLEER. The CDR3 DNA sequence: TGCGCCAGCAGCCTTTACCCCCCCACACAGGGCTCGACGTCTGAAGCTTTCTTT. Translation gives CASSLYPPTQGSTSEAFF.

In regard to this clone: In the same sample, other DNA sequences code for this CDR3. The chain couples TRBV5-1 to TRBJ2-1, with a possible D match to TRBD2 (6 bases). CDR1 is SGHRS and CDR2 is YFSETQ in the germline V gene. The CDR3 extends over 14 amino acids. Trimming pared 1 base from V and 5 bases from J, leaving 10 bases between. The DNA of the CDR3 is TGCGCCAGCAGCTTGCTCCCGGGGGACAATGAGCAGTTCTTC. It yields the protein CASSLLPGDNEQFF.

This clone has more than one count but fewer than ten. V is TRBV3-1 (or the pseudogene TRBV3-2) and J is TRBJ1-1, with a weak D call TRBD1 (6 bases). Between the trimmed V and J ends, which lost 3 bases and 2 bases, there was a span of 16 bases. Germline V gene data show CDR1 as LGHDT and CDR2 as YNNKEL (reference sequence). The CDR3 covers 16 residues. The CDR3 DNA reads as TGTGCCAGCAGCCACACAGGGAGGGGGGCTAACACTGAAGCTTTCTTT. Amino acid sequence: CASSHTGRGANTEAFF.

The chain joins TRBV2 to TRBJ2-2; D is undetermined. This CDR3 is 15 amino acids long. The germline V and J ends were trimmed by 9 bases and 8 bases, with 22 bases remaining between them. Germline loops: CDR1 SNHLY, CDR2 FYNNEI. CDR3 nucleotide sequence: TGTGCCAGTGGGAATGGCGGCAGTCTGTATGGGGAGCTGTTTTTT. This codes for CASGNGGSLYGELFF.

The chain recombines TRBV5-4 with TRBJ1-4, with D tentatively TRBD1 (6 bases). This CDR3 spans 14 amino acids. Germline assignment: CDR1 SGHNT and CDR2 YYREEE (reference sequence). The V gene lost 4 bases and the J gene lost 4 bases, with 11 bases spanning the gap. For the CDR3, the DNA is TGTGCCAGCAGCCCGGGACAAATTAATGAAAAACTGTTTTTT. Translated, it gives CASSPGQINEKLFF.

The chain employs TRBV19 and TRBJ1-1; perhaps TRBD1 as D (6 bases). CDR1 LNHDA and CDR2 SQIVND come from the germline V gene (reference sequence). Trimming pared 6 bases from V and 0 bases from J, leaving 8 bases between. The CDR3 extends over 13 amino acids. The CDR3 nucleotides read TGTGCCAGTAGCGGGACATTGAACACTGAAGCTTTCTTT. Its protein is CASSGTLNTEAFF.

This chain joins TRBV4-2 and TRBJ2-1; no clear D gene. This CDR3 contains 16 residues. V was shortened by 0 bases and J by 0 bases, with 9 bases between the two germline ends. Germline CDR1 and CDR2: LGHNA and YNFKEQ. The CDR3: CASSQEWPSSYNEQFF. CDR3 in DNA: TGTGCCAGCAGCCAAGAATGGCCGAGCTCCTACAATGAGCAGTTCTTC.

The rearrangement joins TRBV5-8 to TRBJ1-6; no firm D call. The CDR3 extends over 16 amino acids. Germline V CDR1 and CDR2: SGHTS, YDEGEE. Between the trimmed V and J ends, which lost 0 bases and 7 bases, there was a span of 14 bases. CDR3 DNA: TGTGCCAGCAGCTTGGAGCAAGGAGGGATAAATTCACCCCTCCACTTT. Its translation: CASSLEQGGINSPLHF.

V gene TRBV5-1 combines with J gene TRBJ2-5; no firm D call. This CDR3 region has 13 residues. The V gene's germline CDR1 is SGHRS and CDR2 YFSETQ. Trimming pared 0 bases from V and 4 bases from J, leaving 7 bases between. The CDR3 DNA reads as TGCGCCAGCAGCTTGGAATTGGGAGAGACCCAGTACTTC. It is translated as CASSLELGETQYF.

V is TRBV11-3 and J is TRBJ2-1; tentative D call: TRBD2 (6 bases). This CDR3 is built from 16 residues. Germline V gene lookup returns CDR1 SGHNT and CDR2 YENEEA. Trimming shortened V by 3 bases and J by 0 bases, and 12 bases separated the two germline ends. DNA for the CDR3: TGTGCCAGCAGCTTGGGGGGACTGTTCTCCTACAATGAGCAGTTCTTC. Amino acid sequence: CASSLGGLFSYNEQFF. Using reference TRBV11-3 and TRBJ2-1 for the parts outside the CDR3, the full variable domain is EAGVVQSPRYKIIEKKQPVAFWCNPISGHNTLYWYLQNLGQGPELLIRYENEEAVDDSQLPKDRFSAERLKGVDSTLKIQPAELGDSAVYLCASSLGGLFSYNEQFFGPGTRLTVL.

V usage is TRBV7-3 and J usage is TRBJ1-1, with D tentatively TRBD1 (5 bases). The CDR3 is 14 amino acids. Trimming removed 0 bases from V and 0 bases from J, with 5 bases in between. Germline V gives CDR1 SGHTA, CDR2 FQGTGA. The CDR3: CASSLTGVNTEAFF. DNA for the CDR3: TGTGCCAGCAGCTTAACGGGGGTGAACACTGAAGCTTTCTTT.

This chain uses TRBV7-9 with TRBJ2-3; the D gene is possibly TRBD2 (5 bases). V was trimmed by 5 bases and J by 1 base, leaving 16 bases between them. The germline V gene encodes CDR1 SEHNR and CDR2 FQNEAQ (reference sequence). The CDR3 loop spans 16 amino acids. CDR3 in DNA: TGTGCCAGCAGCCGAATGAGGGCAGGCCGCACAGATACGCAGTATTTT. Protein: CASSRMRAGRTDTQYF.

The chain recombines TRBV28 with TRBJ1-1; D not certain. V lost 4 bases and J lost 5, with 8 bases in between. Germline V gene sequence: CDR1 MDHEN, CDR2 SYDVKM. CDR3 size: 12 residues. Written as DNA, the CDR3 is TGTGCCAGCAGTTCAAGGGAGACTGAAGCTTTCTTT. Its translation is CASSSRETEAFF.

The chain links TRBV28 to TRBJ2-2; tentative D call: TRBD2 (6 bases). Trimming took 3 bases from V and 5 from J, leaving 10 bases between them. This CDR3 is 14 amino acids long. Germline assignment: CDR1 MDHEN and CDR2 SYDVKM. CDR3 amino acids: CASSFGSRTGELFF. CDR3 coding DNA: TGTGCCAGCAGTTTCGGGAGCAGAACCGGGGAGCTGTTTTTT.

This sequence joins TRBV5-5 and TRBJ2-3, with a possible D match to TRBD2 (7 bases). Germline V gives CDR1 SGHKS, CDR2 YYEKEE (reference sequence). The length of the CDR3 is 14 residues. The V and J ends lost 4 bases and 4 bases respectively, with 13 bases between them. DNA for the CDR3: TGTGCCAGCAGCGGGGAGGGGGAGGCAGATACGCAGTATTTT. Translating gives CASSGEGEADTQYF.

The CDR3 nucleotides read TGTGCCAGCAGGCGAGGGGGGCAGGCGGTGGTAGAGACCCAGTACTTC. It codes for CASRRGGQAVVETQYF. V is TRBV3-1 (or the pseudogene TRBV3-2) and J is TRBJ2-5; either TRBD1 or TRBD2 may supply D (6 bases each). Trimming cost V 6 bases and J 4 bases, with 21 bases left between them. Germline V CDR1 and CDR2: LGHDT, YNNKEL (reference sequence). This CDR3 contains 16 residues.

CDR3 sequence (DNA): TGTGCCAGCAGTGAAACTGCGCTTCTTGCCTACGAGCAGTACTTC. Its protein product is CASSETALLAYEQYF. The V and J genes are TRBV6-1 and TRBJ2-7; D is ambiguous. The V end was cut by 2 bases, the J end by 2 bases, with 13 bases between. The CDR3 is 15 residues long. Per germline, CDR1 MNHNS and CDR2 SASEGT.

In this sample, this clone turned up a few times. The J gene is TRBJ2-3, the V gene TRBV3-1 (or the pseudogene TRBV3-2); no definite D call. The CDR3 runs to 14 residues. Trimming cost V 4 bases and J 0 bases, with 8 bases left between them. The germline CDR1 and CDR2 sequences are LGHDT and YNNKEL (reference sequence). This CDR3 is CASSRQTSTDTQYF. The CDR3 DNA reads TGTGCCAGCAGCCGCCAGACTAGCACAGATACGCAGTATTTT.

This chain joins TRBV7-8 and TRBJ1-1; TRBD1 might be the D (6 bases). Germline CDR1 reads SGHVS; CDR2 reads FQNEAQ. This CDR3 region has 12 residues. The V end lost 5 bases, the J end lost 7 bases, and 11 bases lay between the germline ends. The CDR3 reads CASSPRTVEAFF. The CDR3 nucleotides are TGTGCCAGCAGCCCTCGGACAGTTGAAGCTTTCTTT.

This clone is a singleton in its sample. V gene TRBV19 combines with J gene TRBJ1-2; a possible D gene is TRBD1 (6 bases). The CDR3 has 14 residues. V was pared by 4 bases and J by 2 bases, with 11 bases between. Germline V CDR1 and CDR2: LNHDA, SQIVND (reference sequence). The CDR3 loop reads CASSTGGANYGYTF. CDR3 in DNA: TGTGCCAGTAGTACCGGGGGGGCAAACTATGGCTACACCTTC.